The 4 T cell receptor beta chains below come from one sample, sequenced in a study of T cells after yellow fever vaccination. Each CDR3 protein is one row after TCRdb ran MiXCR on the 5' RACE reads. The repertoire consists of more than 65,000 distinct CDR3 sequences, with 5% to 6.5% occurring once and the leading ten covering more than 2%. This sample comprised CD4+ T cells sorted from PBMCs, obtained less than 16 days after the first yellow fever vaccination. These TCRs come from a man aged 18 to 29 who received the YFV17D yellow fever vaccine.

This clonotype was detected many times. The chain links TRBV6-5 to TRBJ2-1; 15 bases match TRBD2. The ends lost 6 bases at V and 6 bases at J; junction bases unmatched: 6. The CDR3 length is 16 residues. Germline CDR1 MNHEY, CDR2 SVGAGI. CDR3 nucleotides: TGTGCCAGCAGAGGACTAGCGGGGGGGCACTTCAATGAGCAGTTCTTC. Its translation: CASRGLAGGHFNEQFF.

This clonotype has a count of ten or more. The chain links TRBV11-2 to TRBJ2-5; the match to TRBD1 covers 8 bases. Germline V gives CDR1 SGHAT, CDR2 FQNNGV. CDR3 length: 16 residues. Trimming cost V 3 bases and J 6 bases; bases outside gene matches: 12. The CDR3 region has the DNA TGTGCCAGCAGCTTGAGAACCCGGACAGGGTTCCAGACCCAGTACTTC. Translating it yields CASSLRTRTGFQTQYF.

This clonotype appeared many times. The chain carries TRBV28 and TRBJ2-5; D might be TRBD2 (6 bases). The CDR3 extends over 12 amino acids. The ends were cut back, 5 bases at V and 9 bases at J, with 13 bases in the middle. Germline CDR1 is MDHEN and CDR2 is SYDVKM. The CDR3 loop reads CASSPERGAQYF. The CDR3 DNA reads TGTGCCAGCAGTCCCGAGCGCGGGGCCCAGTACTTC.

Ten or more counts support this clonotype. The chain links TRBV7-6 to TRBJ1-2; D remains ambiguous. Trimming removed 3 bases at V and 0 bases at J, with 5 bases between. The CDR3 consists of 13 residues. Germline CDR1 reads SGHVS; CDR2 reads FNYEAQ. The CDR3 DNA is TGTGCCAGCAGCTTCACAGCTAACTATGGCTACACCTTC. Amino acid sequence: CASSFTANYGYTF.